Listed below are T cell receptor beta chains from one sample, sequenced in a study of T cell responses to AZD1222 COVID-19 vaccine. Sequenced by immunoSEQ multiplex PCR; TCRdb stores in-frame clones only, minus some. This table holds over 110,000 clones, 90% found once. The starting material was peripheral blood, obtained 28 days after the second AZD1222 dose. All receptors come from an adult who received the AZD1222 COVID-19 vaccine. Each CDR3 is given with its conserved first and last residue. The D gene is left open where the match is weak. Clone sizes are given selectively: once, few, many, or a class where the clone is expanded.

d_gene: -; v_gene: TRBV6-5; j_gene: TRBJ1-3; abundance: -; CDR3nt: TGTGCCAGCAGTACCCCAAGGGTCGGAAACACCATATATTTT; CDR3aa: CASSTPRVGNTIYF
d_gene: -; v_gene: TRBV7-9; j_gene: TRBJ2-3; abundance: once; CDR3nt: TGTGCCAGCAGCTCCCCTTCGACAGATACGCAGTATTTT; CDR3aa: CASSSPSTDTQYF
d_gene: TRBD1; v_gene: TRBV29-1; j_gene: TRBJ1-6; abundance: -; CDR3nt: TGCAGCGTTGCAGGGACAGATAATTCACCCCTCCACTTT; CDR3aa: CSVAGTDNSPLHF
d_gene: TRBD1; v_gene: TRBV5-4; j_gene: TRBJ1-6; abundance: -; CDR3nt: TGTGCCAGCAGCCAAAAAACAGGGGAGAATTCACCCCTCCACTTT; CDR3aa: CASSQKTGENSPLHF
d_gene: -; v_gene: TRBV30; j_gene: TRBJ2-1; abundance: -; CDR3nt: TGTGCCTGGAATTTTGGGAATGAGCAGTTCTTC; CDR3aa: CAWNFGNEQFF
d_gene: -; v_gene: TRBV29-1; j_gene: TRBJ2-5; abundance: -; CDR3nt: TGCAGCGTTGAAGATGGACGGACCCAAGAGACCCAGTACTTC; CDR3aa: CSVEDGRTQETQYF
d_gene: -; v_gene: TRBV5-1; j_gene: TRBJ2-2; abundance: -; CDR3nt: TGCGCCAGCAGCTTGACAGGCACCGGGGAGCTGTTTTTT; CDR3aa: CASSLTGTGELFF
d_gene: -; v_gene: TRBV6-2/TRBV6-3; j_gene: TRBJ1-1; abundance: -; CDR3nt: TGTGCCAGCAGTTCGGTACAAAAGAACACTGAAGCTTTCTTT; CDR3aa: CASSSVQKNTEAFF
d_gene: TRBD1; v_gene: TRBV28; j_gene: TRBJ2-5; abundance: once; CDR3nt: TGTGCCAGCAGTTTGCCCGGGACAGGGGTTCAAGAGACCCAGTACTTC; CDR3aa: CASSLPGTGVQETQYF
d_gene: -; v_gene: TRBV4-2; j_gene: TRBJ1-4; abundance: -; CDR3nt: TGTGCCAGCAGCCGGACCAAGGTGGAAGCTAATGAAAAACTGTTTTTT; CDR3aa: CASSRTKVEANEKLFF
d_gene: -; v_gene: TRBV4-3; j_gene: TRBJ2-1; abundance: -; CDR3nt: TGCGCCAGCAGCCAATTCCGATACAATGAGCAGTTCTTC; CDR3aa: CASSQFRYNEQFF
d_gene: -; v_gene: TRBV12-3/TRBV12-4; j_gene: TRBJ1-1; abundance: -; CDR3nt: TGTGCCAGCAGCTCAGGGAACACTGAAGCTTTCTTT; CDR3aa: CASSSGNTEAFF
d_gene: -; v_gene: TRBV29-1; j_gene: TRBJ1-5; abundance: -; CDR3nt: TGCAGCGTTCTACAGGGACCCGATCAGCCCCAGCATTTT; CDR3aa: CSVLQGPDQPQHF
d_gene: TRBD1; v_gene: TRBV15; j_gene: TRBJ1-5; abundance: -; CDR3nt: TGTGCCACCAGTAGGACAGGGGGTAGCAATCAGCCCCAGCATTTT; CDR3aa: CATSRTGGSNQPQHF
d_gene: -; v_gene: TRBV5-5; j_gene: TRBJ2-2; abundance: -; CDR3nt: TGTGCCAGCAGCTTGTGGCGGCTTGGGACCGGGGAGCTGTTTTTT; CDR3aa: CASSLWRLGTGELFF
d_gene: -; v_gene: TRBV7-2; j_gene: TRBJ2-1; abundance: -; CDR3nt: TGTGCCAGCAGCTTCGTAAAAGAGCAGTTCTTC; CDR3aa: CASSFVKEQFF
d_gene: TRBD1; v_gene: TRBV7-2; j_gene: TRBJ1-6; abundance: -; CDR3nt: TGTGCCAGCAGCGGAAACAGGGGCGCTAATTCACCCCTCCACTTT; CDR3aa: CASSGNRGANSPLHF
d_gene: TRBD1; v_gene: TRBV28; j_gene: TRBJ1-4; abundance: -; CDR3nt: TGTGCCAGCAGTTCTACAGGGGCCATAGGGGAAAAACTGTTTTTT; CDR3aa: CASSSTGAIGEKLFF
d_gene: TRBD2; v_gene: TRBV19; j_gene: TRBJ2-1; abundance: -; CDR3nt: TGTGCCAGTAGTAAAGGTCGAGCCGGGACTAGCGGATACAATGAGCAGTTCTTC; CDR3aa: CASSKGRAGTSGYNEQFF
d_gene: TRBD1; v_gene: TRBV19; j_gene: TRBJ1-1; abundance: -; CDR3nt: TGTGCCAGTAGTACCCTAGGACAGGGAAGTTGGAACACTGAAGCTTTCTTT; CDR3aa: CASSTLGQGSWNTEAFF
d_gene: TRBD2; v_gene: TRBV10-2; j_gene: TRBJ2-1; abundance: -; CDR3nt: TGCGCCAGCAGGCCGGGACTAGCGCGCAATGAGCAGTTCTTC; CDR3aa: CASRPGLARNEQFF
d_gene: -; v_gene: TRBV24-1; j_gene: TRBJ1-1; abundance: -; CDR3nt: TGTGCCACCAGTGACATGAACACTGAAGCTTTCTTT; CDR3aa: CATSDMNTEAFF
d_gene: -; v_gene: TRBV20-1; j_gene: TRBJ1-1; abundance: once; CDR3nt: TGCAGTGCTAGTGATCCGGGTGGGGGCACTGAAGCTTTCTTT; CDR3aa: CSASDPGGGTEAFF
d_gene: -; v_gene: TRBV6-6; j_gene: TRBJ1-2; abundance: -; CDR3nt: TGTGCCAGCAGTCTGGACGGGGCTTGGTATGGCTACACCTTC; CDR3aa: CASSLDGAWYGYTF
d_gene: TRBD1; v_gene: TRBV28; j_gene: TRBJ2-6; abundance: -; CDR3nt: TGTGCCAGCAGCCGTGACAGGGACCGACTCTCTGGGGCCAACGTCCTGACTTTC; CDR3aa: CASSRDRDRLSGANVLTF
d_gene: TRBD2; v_gene: TRBV6-5; j_gene: TRBJ2-1; abundance: -; CDR3nt: TGTGCCAGCAGTTACGGGACTAGCGGGAGTAGGAATGAGCAGTTCTTC; CDR3aa: CASSYGTSGSRNEQFF
d_gene: TRBD1; v_gene: TRBV3-1/TRBV3-2; j_gene: TRBJ2-2; abundance: -; CDR3nt: TGTGCCAGCAGCCTTACCGGGACAGCGAACACCGGGGAGCTGTTTTTT; CDR3aa: CASSLTGTANTGELFF
d_gene: -; v_gene: TRBV5-1; j_gene: TRBJ2-2; abundance: -; CDR3nt: TGCGCCAGCAGCGAGGTCGGACACCCCGGGGAGCTGTTTTTT; CDR3aa: CASSEVGHPGELFF
d_gene: -; v_gene: TRBV7-9; j_gene: TRBJ1-2; abundance: -; CDR3nt: TGTGCCAGCAGCCAACCCGAGTCAGGAAACTATGGCTACACCTTC; CDR3aa: CASSQPESGNYGYTF
d_gene: -; v_gene: TRBV7-2; j_gene: TRBJ2-7; abundance: -; CDR3nt: TGTGCCAGCAGCTCATCCGGGACGGAGACCTACGAGCAGTACTTC; CDR3aa: CASSSSGTETYEQYF
d_gene: -; v_gene: TRBV7-2; j_gene: TRBJ2-3; abundance: -; CDR3nt: TGTGCCAGCAGCCTTGGCCGAAGCACAGATACGCAGTATTTT; CDR3aa: CASSLGRSTDTQYF
d_gene: -; v_gene: TRBV7-2; j_gene: TRBJ2-5; abundance: -; CDR3nt: TGTGCCAGCAGCAAGGACGGGCCCCAAGAGACCCAGTACTTC; CDR3aa: CASSKDGPQETQYF
d_gene: TRBD1; v_gene: TRBV27; j_gene: TRBJ1-5; abundance: -; CDR3nt: TGTGCCAGCAGTCAGACAGGGGATCAGCCCCAGCATTTT; CDR3aa: CASSQTGDQPQHF
d_gene: TRBD1; v_gene: TRBV6-1; j_gene: TRBJ2-6; abundance: -; CDR3nt: TGTGCCAGCAGTGGCCGGGACAGGGGCTCTGGGGCCAACGTCCTGACTTTC; CDR3aa: CASSGRDRGSGANVLTF
d_gene: TRBD1; v_gene: TRBV10-3; j_gene: TRBJ1-1; abundance: -; CDR3nt: TGTGCCATCAGTGGGGGACAGGGGGCTGCTGAAGCTTTCTTT; CDR3aa: CAISGGQGAAEAFF
d_gene: TRBD1; v_gene: TRBV19; j_gene: TRBJ2-3; abundance: -; CDR3nt: TGTGCCAGTAGTCCGGGACAGGGGACAGATACGCAGTATTTT; CDR3aa: CASSPGQGTDTQYF
d_gene: -; v_gene: TRBV12-3/TRBV12-4; j_gene: TRBJ1-1; abundance: -; CDR3nt: TGTGCCACCAGACAGATGGGTGAAGCTTTCTTT; CDR3aa: CATRQMGEAFF
d_gene: -; v_gene: TRBV28; j_gene: TRBJ2-7; abundance: -; CDR3nt: TGTGCCAGCAGTTTTGGGGGGACCCACGAGCAGTACTTC; CDR3aa: CASSFGGTHEQYF
d_gene: -; v_gene: TRBV27; j_gene: TRBJ2-7; abundance: -; CDR3nt: TGTGCCAGCAGTTTATCGAGACAGTTATCCTACGAGCAGTACTTC; CDR3aa: CASSLSRQLSYEQYF
d_gene: TRBD1; v_gene: TRBV2; j_gene: TRBJ2-5; abundance: -; CDR3nt: TGTGCCAGTCAAGACAGGGCGGAGACCCAGTACTTC; CDR3aa: CASQDRAETQYF
d_gene: -; v_gene: TRBV19; j_gene: TRBJ1-5; abundance: -; CDR3nt: TGTGCCCGATTAGGGGGGCTCCCGCTGGATAGCAATCAGCCCCAGCATTTT; CDR3aa: CARLGGLPLDSNQPQHF
d_gene: TRBD2; v_gene: TRBV11-2; j_gene: TRBJ2-7; abundance: -; CDR3nt: TGTGCCAGCTCTCTAGGCGGGAGAGGCTACGAGCAGTACTTC; CDR3aa: CASSLGGRGYEQYF
d_gene: -; v_gene: TRBV7-9; j_gene: TRBJ2-1; abundance: -; CDR3nt: TGTGCCAGCAGCCTGGACAGTAATGAGCAGTTCTTC; CDR3aa: CASSLDSNEQFF
d_gene: TRBD1; v_gene: TRBV2; j_gene: TRBJ2-7; abundance: -; CDR3nt: TGTGCCAGCAGTGACGGACAGGCCTCTTCCTACGAGCAGTACTTC; CDR3aa: CASSDGQASSYEQYF
d_gene: -; v_gene: TRBV5-8; j_gene: TRBJ1-3; abundance: few; CDR3nt: TGTGCCAGCAGCTTGGAGTTATCGGGTGTTGGAAACACCATATATTTT; CDR3aa: CASSLELSGVGNTIYF
d_gene: TRBD1; v_gene: TRBV27; j_gene: TRBJ1-5; abundance: -; CDR3nt: TGTGCCAGCAGTCCACAGGGGTTAGGCAATCAGCCCCAGCATTTT; CDR3aa: CASSPQGLGNQPQHF
d_gene: TRBD1; v_gene: TRBV6-5; j_gene: TRBJ2-2; abundance: -; CDR3nt: TGTGCCATCAAGACAGGGAGTGGCACCGGGGAGCTGTTTTTT; CDR3aa: CAIKTGSGTGELFF
d_gene: -; v_gene: TRBV19; j_gene: TRBJ2-3; abundance: -; CDR3nt: TGTGCCAGTAGTTTGATCCGGGACCCGCGGTCCAGGACAGATACGCAGTATTTT; CDR3aa: CASSLIRDPRSRTDTQYF
d_gene: -; v_gene: TRBV5-1; j_gene: TRBJ2-7; abundance: -; CDR3nt: TGCGCCAGCAGCACCGCTTTCGAGCAGTACTTC; CDR3aa: CASSTAFEQYF